Listed below are T cell receptor beta chains from one sample, sequenced in a study of cytomegalovirus exposure and HLA in healthy donors. Clones were sequenced by immunoSEQ multiplex PCR, and TCRdb holds only the in-frame ones, with some missing. The data contain 140,000 to 150,000 clones, about 82% of them seen just once; the ten biggest clones take up approximately 4%. The sample taken for sequencing was PBMCs. The receptors were gathered from a woman aged 35 to 49 in good health and CMV-seropositive. Both conserved end residues are part of each CDR3. Each record gives: CDR3 protein, CDR3 DNA, clone size, V gene, D gene, J gene. The D gene is left open where the match is weak. The size entry is marked missing in some rows and otherwise reads once, few, many or a size class.

CASSSPGVYEQYF TGTGCCAGCAGCTCCCCAGGGGTCTACGAGCAGTACTTC - TRBV7-9 - TRBJ2-7
CASSPPGLAGDTGELFF TGTGCCAGCTCACCGCCGGGACTAGCGGGGGACACCGGGGAGCTGTTTTTT - TRBV18 TRBD2 TRBJ2-2
CASSTATGGFLSMNTEAFF TGTGCCAGTAGTACAGCGACAGGGGGCTTCTTGTCGATGAACACTGAAGCTTTCTTT - TRBV19 TRBD1 TRBJ1-1
CASSQAGGGTEAFF TGTGCCAGCAGCCAAGCTGGGGGCGGAACTGAAGCTTTCTTT few TRBV4-2 - TRBJ1-1
CATSRPDRGQETQYF TGTGCCACCAGCAGACCGGACAGGGGCCAAGAGACCCAGTACTTC - TRBV15 TRBD1 TRBJ2-5
CASSNRAGGNYEQYF TGTGCCAGCAGCAATAGAGCGGGGGGGAACTACGAGCAGTACTTC - TRBV21-1 - TRBJ2-7
CASSWGREANYGYTF TGTGCCAGCAGCTGGGGCAGGGAAGCTAACTATGGCTACACCTTC - TRBV5-4 - TRBJ1-2
CASSEYPRSDEQYF TGTGCCAGCAGTGAATATCCCAGGTCTGACGAGCAGTACTTC - TRBV25-1 - TRBJ2-7
CATSRDLGESYNEQFF TGTGCCACCAGCAGAGATTTAGGAGAATCCTACAATGAGCAGTTCTTC - TRBV15 - TRBJ2-1
CASRLYRAQGSEQYF TGTGCCAGCAGGCTATACCGGGCCCAGGGGTCCGAGCAGTACTTC once TRBV28 - TRBJ2-7
CASSVGGGLEEKLFF TGTGCCAGCAGCGTAGGGGGGGGGTTAGAAGAAAAACTGTTTTTT - TRBV9 - TRBJ1-4
CASSLDSTPNSGDTQYF TGTGCCAGCAGCTTAGATTCGACACCTAACTCTGGGGATACGCAGTATTTT - TRBV7-6 - TRBJ2-3
CASSPGQGPGNTIYF TGTGCCAGCAGCCCGGGACAGGGCCCGGGAAACACCATATATTTT - TRBV11-3 TRBD1 TRBJ1-3
CASSQEGQGASGYTF TGTGCCAGCAGCCAAGAGGGACAGGGGGCATCTGGCTACACCTTC - TRBV4-2 TRBD1 TRBJ1-2
CASSLILQGAATEAFF TGTGCCAGCAGCTTAATATTACAGGGAGCGGCCACTGAAGCTTTCTTT once TRBV7-9 - TRBJ1-1
CSSSLLGGGSYEQYF TGTTCCAGCAGCTTATTAGGGGGTGGCTCCTACGAGCAGTACTTC - TRBV7-9 - TRBJ2-7
CASSYPGTSGTIEQFF TGTGCCAGCAGCTATCCCGGGACTAGCGGGACAATTGAGCAGTTCTTC - TRBV4-2 TRBD2 TRBJ2-1
CASSRQLMSSNQPQHF TGTGCCAGCAGCAGGCAGTTAATGTCAAGCAATCAGCCCCAGCATTTT few TRBV2 - TRBJ1-5
CASTYRVGDTQYF TGCGCCAGCACTTACAGGGTGGGGGATACGCAGTATTTT - TRBV5-1 - TRBJ2-3